This T cell receptor (beta chain) was obtained from a study of blood T cell repertoires in COVID-19 (dated by TCRdb to 2018 to 2021). About the study as a whole: Samples covering the acute and convalescent phases of COVID-19 were provided by collaborators in the United States, Italy and Spain. The prospective study material was composed of cDNA or gDNA derived from T cells, B-cell-depleted T cells, or PBMCs. The dataset comprised deeply sampled blood TCRbeta repertoires from subjects exposed to, actively infected with, or recovered from COVID-19. The repertoires were released in a freely available public database meant as a resource for research on the immune response to SARS-CoV-2. Samples came from the ongoing ImmuneRACE study (first 160 participants) plus 1,254 subjects from 6 global collaborators. Nearly every sample came with metadata listing a de-identified subject ID, COVID-19 status, age in years and sex. Where available, HLA class I and class II types were obtained from metadata supplied by the sample provider rather than from assay-based typing. What the study reported, not specific to this receptor: The quantity of clinical and demographic metadata differed by source and by participant and was supplied without curation.

Participants in the prospective study were aged roughly 18 to 100 years, lived in 24 United States geographic areas, and enrolled through a virtual design. Cohort assignment in the prospective study relied on participant-reported clinical history from a screening survey and a study questionnaire. Exposed participants were defined as having been in contact with someone with a PCR-confirmed or clinician-diagnosed COVID-19 case within 2 weeks of study entry. Mobile phlebotomists in the prospective study collected whole blood, serum and a nasopharyngeal or oropharyngeal swab from every participant. Prospective study participants could optionally give additional blood draws and questionnaires over a roughly 2-month period. Before DNA extraction, blood samples from the prospective study were shipped at room temperature or frozen. TCRbeta CDR3 regions were amplified from genomic DNA using the immunoSEQ Assay, a bias-controlled multiplex PCR. The authors' pipeline ran thus. The number of nucleated cells in each sample was estimated from the amplification of reference gene primers within the assay. To quantify the absolute abundance of each unique TCRbeta CDR3 rearrangement, sequence reads were collapsed and filtered. For each sample, productive Simpson clonality was calculated by taking the square root of Simpson's diversity index across productive rearrangements. Imported from immuneACCESS, the table was reduced by TCRdb to in-frame sequences with V and J called. These copies leave out some clones; in studies compared against another copy, an unresolved V gene accounts for under half, and the cause of the remainder is not known. Clonal size and the V and J genes are those of that table, whereas D and trimming came from the DNA. The sample table lists about 150,000 clones, approximately 88% of them with a count of one. The ten largest clones add up to approximately 5.1% of the sample.

Note on this clone: This receptor's antigen is unknown. No quality values exist for individual bases; no much larger clone is one base distant.

The CDR3, from cysteine to phenylalanine, totals 16 residues. Only CDR3 DNA remains: 48 bases, in frame from the first base. V is clipped by 6 bases and J by 2 bases, and the sequence between their germline boundaries is 19 bases long. CDR1 and CDR2, per the germline V gene, are SGDLS and YYNGEE. Input material: PBMCs or T cells enriched from blood (not recorded which). In this chain, TRBV9 is recombined with TRBJ2-3; possibly the D gene is TRBD2, per 6 matching bases. The sequence was obtained from a man between 65 and 85 years old who had been exposed to COVID-19. The nucleotides read TGTGCCAGCATGGAGGGAGCGGCGGCTCACACAGATACGCAGTATTTT. It translates as CASMEGAAAHTDTQYF.